Presented here are 17 T cell receptor beta chains from one specimen sequenced in a study of blood T cells in healthy people across ages. It was with a sample-barcoded 5' primer and a J-beta primer mix that a second PCR of roughly 6 to 12 cycles was run. TCRdb reprocessed the 5' RACE reads with MiXCR, giving one entry per CDR3 protein. The table has 270,000 or so distinct CDR3 sequences, 25% to 30% seen once. The sequenced material came from blood. These receptors all stem from a woman aged 70-85 years in good health.

The rearrangement joins TRBV29-1 to TRBJ2-3; TRBD1 aligns across 10 bases. The CDR3 length is 13 residues. Per germline, CDR1 SQVTM and CDR2 ANQGSEA. Trimming took 6 bases from V and 4 from J; bases not matched to a gene: 4. The CDR3 sequence: CSVRQGASDTQYF. The CDR3 region has the DNA TGCAGCGTACGACAGGGGGCTTCAGATACGCAGTATTTT.

The V and J genes are TRBV20-1 and TRBJ1-1, with D perhaps TRBD1 (5 bases). The V end lost 4 bases, the J end lost 5 bases, and 11 bases lay between the germline ends. CDR1 is DFQATT, CDR2 SNEGSKA, per germline (reference sequence). The CDR3 totals 12 residues. Written as DNA, the CDR3 is TGCAGTGCTAACCCCGGGGGGACTGAAGCTTTCTTT. As protein: CSANPGGTEAFF.

This clonotype turned up a few times. The chain links TRBV29-1 to TRBJ1-3; possibly TRBD1 for D (6 bases). The germline V gene has CDR1 SQVTM and CDR2 ANQGSEA. The V gene lost 6 bases and the J gene lost 3 bases, with 15 bases spanning the gap. The length of the CDR3 is 14 residues. The CDR3 DNA reads as TGCAGCGTGAACGGACAGCCTAATGGAAACACCATATATTTT. It yields the protein CSVNGQPNGNTIYF.

V is TRBV7-9 and J is TRBJ2-1; D not certain. The J call may be wrong; the DNA end is better matched by TRBJ2-7. CDR1 is SEHNR and CDR2 is FQNEAQ in the germline V gene (reference sequence). The CDR3 loop spans 14 amino acids. For the CDR3, the DNA is TGTGCCAGCAGCAGTGGGCCCCTCGTCCACGAGCAGTACTTC. It is translated as CASSSGPLVHEQYF.

The chain uses TRBV6-1 and TRBJ2-1; TRBD2 aligns across 10 bases. With 3 bases clipped from V and 8 bases from J, the junction kept 7 bases outside the gene matches. Germline V gene data show CDR1 as MNHNS and CDR2 as SASEGT. The length of the CDR3 is 15 residues. CDR3 DNA sequence: TGTGCCAGCAGTGATTCTAGCGGGGGTCGCTATGAGCAGTTCTTC. Encoded protein: CASSDSSGGRYEQFF.

In its sample, this clonotype was seen a few times. The V call is TRBV15, the J call TRBJ2-6; D is ambiguous. V was trimmed by 4 bases and J by 0 bases, leaving 10 bases between them. The V gene's germline CDR1 is LNHNV and CDR2 YYDKDF (reference sequence). This CDR3 has 16 amino acids. The chain's CDR3 is CATSKVVNSGANVLTF. The CDR3 DNA reads as TGTGCCACCAGCAAAGTTGTAAACTCTGGGGCCAACGTCCTGACTTTC.

CDR3 sequence (DNA): TGTGCCAGCAGCTTGGGGTTCGGGACAGGGCGATTCACAGATACGCAGTATTTT. The encoded protein is CASSLGFGTGRFTDTQYF. This sequence joins TRBV5-4 and TRBJ2-3, with 9 bases that match TRBD1. V lost 0 bases to trimming and J lost 2 bases; unmatched junction nucleotides: 10. The CDR3 contains 18 residues. Looked up from germline, CDR1 is SGHNT and CDR2 is YYREEE (reference sequence).

The rearrangement links TRBV3-1 to TRBJ1-4; no clear D. V gave up 0 bases and J gave up 0 bases, with 5 bases separating them. In germline, CDR1 is LGHDT, CDR2 YNNKEL (reference sequence). This CDR3 has 15 residues. CDR3 protein: CASSQDISTNEKLFF. Here the CDR3 DNA reads TGTGCCAGCAGCCAAGATATTTCAACTAATGAAAAACTGTTTTTT.

This clonotype appeared a single time. Written as DNA, the CDR3 is TGTGCCAGCAGCTCCACAGCGGGAGGGCCTTATGAGCAGTTCTTC. This codes for CASSSTAGGPYEQFF. The chain combines TRBV7-3 with TRBJ2-1, with 10 bases identical to TRBD2. Germline assignment: CDR1 SGHTA and CDR2 FQGTGA. This CDR3 has 15 amino acids. Trimming at V came to 4 bases and at J to 8 bases, leaving 8 bases not matched to a gene.

The chain joins TRBV5-1 to TRBJ2-2; maybe TRBD1 (6 bases). The ends were cut back, 3 bases at V and 1 base at J, with 10 bases in the middle. The CDR3 length is 15 residues. Germline V gives CDR1 SGHRS, CDR2 YFSETQ. This CDR3 reads CASSSEQGNTGELFF. CDR3 DNA sequence: TGCGCCAGCAGCTCCGAACAGGGGAACACCGGGGAGCTGTTTTTT.

This clonotype was seen more than once but under ten times. This CDR3 reads CASSVSGATDTQYF. CDR3 in DNA: TGTGCCAGCAGCGTCTCAGGGGCCACAGATACGCAGTATTTT. The gene calls are TRBV28 and TRBJ2-3; tentative D call: TRBD1 (6 bases). The V and J ends lost 6 bases and 2 bases respectively, with 12 bases between them. Germline-derived CDR1 and CDR2 are MDHEN and SYDVKM. CDR3 length equals 14 residues.

The chain combines TRBV7-3 with TRBJ2-2; 7 nucleotides agree with TRBD2. This CDR3 is built from 15 residues. Germline lookup yields CDR1 SGHTA and CDR2 FQGTGA. With V trimmed by 4 bases and J by 6 bases, 8 bases remained unmatched. This CDR3 reads CASSSGLTGSGELFF. In DNA, the CDR3 is TGTGCCAGCAGCTCGGGACTAACGGGGTCCGGGGAGCTGTTTTTT.

In its sample, this clonotype was seen a few times. CDR3 DNA: TGCAGTGCTACCACTAGCGGGGTTGTAGATACGCAGTATTTT. It translates to CSATTSGVVDTQYF. The chain links TRBV20-1 to TRBJ2-3, with 10 bases matching TRBD2. This CDR3 spans 14 amino acids. Trimming removed 4 bases from V and 5 bases from J; junction bases left unmatched: 6. Per germline, CDR1 DFQATT and CDR2 SNEGSKA (reference sequence).

Details on this clonotype: Possible read error: a much larger clone is one base away. The gene calls are TRBV5-1 and TRBJ2-5, with a weak D call TRBD2 (5 bases). The CDR3 has 13 residues. Germline V gene sequence: CDR1 SGHRS, CDR2 YFSETQ. Written as DNA, the CDR3 is TGCGCCAGCAGCTTGGGAGGAGGAGAGATCCAGTACTTC. Translating it yields CASSLGGGEIQYF.

The genes are TRBV7-8 and TRBJ1-2; possibly TRBD1 for D (6 bases). CDR3 length equals 14 residues. Germline CDR1 SGHVS, CDR2 FQNEAQ. Trimming stripped 5 bases from V and 8 bases from J, with 18 bases between. The CDR3 nucleotides are TGTGCCAGCAGCCTTAACTACAGGGAGGGAGGCTACACCTTC. Translation: CASSLNYREGGYTF.

This clonotype has at least ten counts. This chain links TRBV7-2 with TRBJ2-7, with TRBD2 matching over 7 bases. CDR3 size: 15 residues. V shed 5 bases, J shed 4 bases, and the junction held 11 bases outside the gene matches. The germline gives CDR1 SGHTA, CDR2 FQGNSA. CDR3 nucleotides: TGTGCCAGCAGCGTCGGGGCGGGAGACCAGTACGAGCAGTACTTC. Protein sequence: CASSVGAGDQYEQYF. The entire variable domain, with the rest obtained from reference TRBV7-2 and TRBJ2-7, is as follows: GAGVSQSPSNKVTEKGKDVELRCDPISGHTALYWYRQSLGQGLEFLIYFQGNSAPDKSGLPSDRFSAERTGGSVSTLTIQRTQQEDSAVYLCASSVGAGDQYEQYFGPGTRLTVT.

J is TRBJ1-1 and V is TRBV7-2; 7 nucleotides align to TRBD1. From germline, CDR1 is SGHTA and CDR2 FQGNSA. The length of the CDR3 is 14 residues. Trimming removed 6 bases from V and 1 base from J; junction bases left unmatched: 5. CDR3 in DNA: TGTGCCAGCAGACCCGGGACAGCGAACACTGAAGCTTTCTTT. The encoded protein is CASRPGTANTEAFF.